The clone carrying this TCR beta chain was seen a handful of times. This CDR3 spans 16 amino acids. Germline V gene data show CDR1 as SEHNR and CDR2 as FQNEAQ (reference sequence). The ends were cut back, 3 bases at V and 4 bases at J, with 16 bases in the middle. This specimen belongs to a study of T-cell reconstitution after alpha-beta-depleted transplantation in children. Preparation of the TCRbeta library used unique molecular identifiers. TCRdb recomputed calls from the PCR reads with MiXCR, one row per CDR3 protein. The data contain approximately 100,000 distinct CDR3 sequences, approximately 12% of them singletons.

This receptor was obtained from a human donor who donated a stem cell graft to a child with inherited bone marrow failure. Material: PBMCs from the stem cell graft donor, obtained from the stem cell graft. This chain joins TRBV7-9 and TRBJ2-4; D tentatively fits TRBD1 or TRBD2 (5 bases each). CDR3 in DNA: TGTGCCAGCAGCTTCCGGGACCCAAAAAGGAAAAACATTCAGTACTTC. Translation: CASSFRDPKRKNIQYF.